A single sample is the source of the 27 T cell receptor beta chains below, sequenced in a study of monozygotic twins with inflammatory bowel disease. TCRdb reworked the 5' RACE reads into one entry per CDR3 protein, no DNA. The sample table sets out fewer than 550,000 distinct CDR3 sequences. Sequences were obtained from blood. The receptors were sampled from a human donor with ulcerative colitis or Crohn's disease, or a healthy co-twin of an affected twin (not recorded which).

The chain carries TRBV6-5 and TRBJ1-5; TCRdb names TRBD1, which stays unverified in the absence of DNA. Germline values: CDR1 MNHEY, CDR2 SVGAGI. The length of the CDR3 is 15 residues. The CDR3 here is CASSYARQINQPQHF.

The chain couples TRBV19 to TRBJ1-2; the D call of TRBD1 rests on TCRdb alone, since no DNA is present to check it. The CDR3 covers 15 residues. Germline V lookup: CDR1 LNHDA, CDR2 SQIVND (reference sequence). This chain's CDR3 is CASQGTPGINYGYTF.

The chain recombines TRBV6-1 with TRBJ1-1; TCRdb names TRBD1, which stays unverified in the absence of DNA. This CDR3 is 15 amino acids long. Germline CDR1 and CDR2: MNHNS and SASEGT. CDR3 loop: CASSNPGQMNTEAFF.

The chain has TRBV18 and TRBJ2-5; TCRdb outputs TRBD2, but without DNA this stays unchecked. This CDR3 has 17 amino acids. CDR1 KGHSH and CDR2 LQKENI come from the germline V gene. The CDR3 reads CASSPIPLAGTVETQYF.

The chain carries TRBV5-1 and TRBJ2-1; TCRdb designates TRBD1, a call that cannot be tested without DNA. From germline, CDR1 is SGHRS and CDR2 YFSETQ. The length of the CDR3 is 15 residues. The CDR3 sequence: CASSLGPSQGNEQFF.

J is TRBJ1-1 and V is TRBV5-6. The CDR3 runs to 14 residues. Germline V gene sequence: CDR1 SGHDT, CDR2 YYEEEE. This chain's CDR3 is CASSNNGGGGQAFF.

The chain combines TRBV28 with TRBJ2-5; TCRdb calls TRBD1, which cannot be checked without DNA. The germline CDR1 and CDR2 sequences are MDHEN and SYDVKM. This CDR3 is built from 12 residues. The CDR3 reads CASSLLGGTQYF. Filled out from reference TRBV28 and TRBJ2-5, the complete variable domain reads DVKVTQSSRYLVKRTGEKVFLECVQDMDHENMFWYRQDPGLGLRLIYFSYDVKMKEKGDIPEGYSVSREKKERFSLILESASTNQTSMYLCASSLLGGTQYFGPGTRLLVL.

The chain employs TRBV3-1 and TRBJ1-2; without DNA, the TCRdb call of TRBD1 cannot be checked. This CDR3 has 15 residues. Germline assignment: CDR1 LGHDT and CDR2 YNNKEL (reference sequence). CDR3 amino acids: CASSQADRGIGGYTF.

CDR3 sequence: CASSLGATGELFF. The rearrangement links TRBV5-4 to TRBJ2-2; no DNA is available, so the TRBD1 call from TCRdb remains unchecked. The germline V gene has CDR1 SGHNT and CDR2 YYREEE (reference sequence). The CDR3 covers 13 residues.

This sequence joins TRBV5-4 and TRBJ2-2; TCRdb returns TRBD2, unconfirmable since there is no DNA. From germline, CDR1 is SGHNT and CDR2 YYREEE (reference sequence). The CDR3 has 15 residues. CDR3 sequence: CASSPSQWNAGELFF.

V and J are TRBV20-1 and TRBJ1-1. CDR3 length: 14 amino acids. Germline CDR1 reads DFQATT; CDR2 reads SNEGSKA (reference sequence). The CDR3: CSAPSPPRDTEAFF.

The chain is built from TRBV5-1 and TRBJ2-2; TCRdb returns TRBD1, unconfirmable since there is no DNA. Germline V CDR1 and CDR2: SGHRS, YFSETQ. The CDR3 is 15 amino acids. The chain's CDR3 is CASSVGDRNTGELFF.

The CDR3: CASAGGGMFEQFF. The chain uses TRBV12-5 and TRBJ2-1; TCRdb proposes TRBD2, but this gene call is untestable without DNA. Germline V CDR1 and CDR2: LGHNT, FRNRAP. The CDR3 sequence is 13 residues long.

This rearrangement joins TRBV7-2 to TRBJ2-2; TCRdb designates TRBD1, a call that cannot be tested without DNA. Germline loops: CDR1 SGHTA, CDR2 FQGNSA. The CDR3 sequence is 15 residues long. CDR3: CASSLGRGWGGELFF.

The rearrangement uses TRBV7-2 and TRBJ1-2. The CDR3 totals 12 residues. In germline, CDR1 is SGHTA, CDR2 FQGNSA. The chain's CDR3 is CASSQENYGYTF.

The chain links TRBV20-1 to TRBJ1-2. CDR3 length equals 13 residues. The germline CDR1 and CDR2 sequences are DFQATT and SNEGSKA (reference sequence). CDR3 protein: CSALGPTNYGYTF.

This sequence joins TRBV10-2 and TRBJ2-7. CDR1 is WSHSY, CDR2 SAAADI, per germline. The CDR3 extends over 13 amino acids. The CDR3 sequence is CASSEQQSSSKYF.

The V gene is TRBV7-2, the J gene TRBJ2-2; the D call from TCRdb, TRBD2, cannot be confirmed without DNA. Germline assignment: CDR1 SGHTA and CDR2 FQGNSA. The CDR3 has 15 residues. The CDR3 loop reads CASSLQGHDTGELFF.

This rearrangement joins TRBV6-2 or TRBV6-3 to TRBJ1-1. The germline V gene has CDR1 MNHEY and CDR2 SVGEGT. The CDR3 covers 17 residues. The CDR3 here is CASSYSFVGIMNTEAFF.

CDR3 amino acids: CATSDGTYNEQFF. The chain is built from TRBV24-1 and TRBJ2-1. The length of the CDR3 is 13 residues. The germline gives CDR1 KGHDR, CDR2 SFDVKD.

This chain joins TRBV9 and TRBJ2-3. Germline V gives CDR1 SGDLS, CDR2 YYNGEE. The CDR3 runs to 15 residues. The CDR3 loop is CASSESSSWTDTQYF.

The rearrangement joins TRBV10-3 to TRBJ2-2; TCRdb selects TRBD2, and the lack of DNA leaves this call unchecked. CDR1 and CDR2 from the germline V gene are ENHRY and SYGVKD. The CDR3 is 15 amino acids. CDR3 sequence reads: CAISGGGSGSGELFF.

This chain's CDR3 is CASSPSTSGPPWSQYF. V and J are TRBV27 and TRBJ2-5; TCRdb's D gene call, TRBD2, goes unchecked for lack of DNA. Germline CDR1 is MNHEY and CDR2 is SMNVEV (reference sequence). The CDR3 covers 16 residues.

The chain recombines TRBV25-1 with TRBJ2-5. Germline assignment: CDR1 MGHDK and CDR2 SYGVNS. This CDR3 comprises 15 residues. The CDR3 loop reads CASSEIGQAQETQYF.

The CDR3 loop is CASSVGGGADTQYF. The chain has TRBV9 and TRBJ2-3; TCRdb selects TRBD1, and the lack of DNA leaves this call unchecked. The CDR3 has 14 residues. Germline CDR1 SGDLS, CDR2 YYNGEE.

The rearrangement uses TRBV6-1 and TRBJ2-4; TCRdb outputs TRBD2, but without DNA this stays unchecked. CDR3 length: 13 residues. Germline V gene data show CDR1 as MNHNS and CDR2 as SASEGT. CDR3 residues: CASNRGGQNIQYF.

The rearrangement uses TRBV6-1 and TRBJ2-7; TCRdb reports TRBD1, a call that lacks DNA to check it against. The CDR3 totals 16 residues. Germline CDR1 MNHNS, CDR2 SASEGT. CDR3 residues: CASSGLNNFRGYEQYF.